These 23 T cell receptor beta chains were all obtained from the same sample, sequenced in a study of siplizumab effects on memory and regulatory T cells. TCRdb keeps only in-frame clones here, not all; method: immunoSEQ multiplex PCR. The sample holds around 26,000 clones; 84% are singletons and the top ten take 24%. The sample taken for sequencing was memory CD4+ T cells sorted from blood. These TCRs come from a human donor in good health.

The chain has TRBV21-1 and TRBJ2-2; the D call in the table, TRBD2, was not verified against the DNA. TRBV21-1 is a listed pseudogene. The CDR3 covers 19 residues. CDR3 coding DNA: TGTGCCAGGGCGTTCGGGACTAGCGGGAGGTCGAGATACACCGGGGAGCTGTTTTTT. Protein sequence: CARAFGTSGRSRYTGELFF.

The gene calls are TRBV14 and TRBJ2-5; 7 bases agree with TRBD2. CDR3 length: 12 amino acids. The V gene end was trimmed by 2 bases and the J gene end by 14 bases; junction bases not matched to a gene: 8. CDR1 and CDR2 (germline): SGHDN, FVKESK. CDR3 nucleotides: TGTGCCAGCAGCCAATCCAGACTAGCATATTACTTC. This encodes CASSQSRLAYYF.

A note on this clone: A junction end diverges from the germline sequence, so it may reflect a read error. This chain joins TRBV7-2 and TRBJ2-3; 7 bases are a match to TRBD1. CDR1 is SGHTA, CDR2 FQGNSA, per germline. The CDR3 contains 11 residues. The chain's CDR3 is CACRGTDTQYF. CDR3 coding DNA: TGTGCCTGCAGGGGGACAGATACGCAGTATTTT.

The DNA of the CDR3 is TGTGCCAGCACCCTGACTCGCACAGATACGCAGTATTTT. As protein: CASTLTRTDTQYF. This chain uses TRBV14 with TRBJ2-3; D is unclear. This CDR3 spans 13 amino acids. The V end lost 7 bases, the J end lost 1 base, and 9 bases lay between the germline ends. The germline V gene has CDR1 SGHDN and CDR2 FVKESK.

This chain links TRBV5-5 with TRBJ1-1; D is uncertain. CDR3 length equals 14 residues. Trimming took 1 base from V and 1 from J, leaving 8 bases between them. Germline CDR1 is SGHKS and CDR2 is YYEKEE (reference sequence). CDR3 coding DNA: TGTGCCAGCAGCTTGTTAGCTTCGAACACTGAAGCTTTCTTT. Amino acid sequence: CASSLLASNTEAFF. The full variable domain, with the rest looked up from reference TRBV5-5 and TRBJ1-1, is DAGVTQSPTHLIKTRGQQVTLRCSPISGHKSVSWYQQVLGQGPQFIFQYYEKEERGRGNFPDRFSARQFPNYSSELNVNALLLGDSALYLCASSLLASNTEAFFGQGTRLTVV.

The rearrangement uses TRBV10-3 and TRBJ1-2, with TRBD1 as a possible D gene (5 bases). Germline-derived CDR1 and CDR2 are ENHRY and SYGVKD. Trimming removed 3 bases from V and 4 bases from J, with 9 bases in between. The length of the CDR3 is 13 residues. The DNA of the CDR3 is TGTGCCATCAGTGAAAGGGGAAGCTATGGCTACACCTTC. Its translation is CAISERGSYGYTF.

The chain is built from TRBV6-4 and TRBJ1-5; TRBD1 might be the D (5 bases). This CDR3 comprises 16 residues. Deletions cut 2 bases from V and 0 bases from J, with 11 bases between. CDR1 and CDR2 (germline): MRHNA, SNTAGT. In DNA form, the CDR3 reads TGTGCCAGCAGTGACCCGGGACGGTTTAGCAATCAGCCCCAGCATTTT. The encoded protein is CASSDPGRFSNQPQHF.

The rearrangement links TRBV11-3 to TRBJ1-1; no firm D call. The CDR3 has 15 amino acids. CDR1 SGHNT and CDR2 YENEEA come from the germline V gene. Trimming cost V 1 base and J 0 bases, with 9 bases left between them. DNA of the CDR3: TGTGCCAGCAGCTTAGTTGGGCAGTTGAACACTGAAGCTTTCTTT. Translating gives CASSLVGQLNTEAFF.

The V and J genes are TRBV5-3 and TRBJ1-1; no reliable D call. TRBV5-3 is noted as an ORF with a role that remains uncertain. V lost 4 bases, J lost 8 bases, and 15 bases lay in between. The CDR3 is 13 residues long. The CDR3 loop reads CARSPHPAGEAFF. CDR3 in DNA: TGTGCCAGAAGCCCTCATCCTGCGGGAGAAGCTTTCTTT.

The chain carries TRBV10-3 and TRBJ2-3; TRBD1 matches at 9 bases. The CDR3 covers 13 residues. The junction had 4 bases not matched to a gene; V was cut back by 8 bases and J by 4 bases. Germline assignment: CDR1 ENHRY and CDR2 SYGVKD. CDR3 region: CAIGGQGADTQYF. DNA for the CDR3: TGTGCCATCGGGGGACAGGGAGCAGATACGCAGTATTTT.

This chain uses TRBV9 with TRBJ1-3; D possibly corresponds to TRBD1 (5 bases). This CDR3 region has 17 residues. V lost 0 bases and J lost 0, with 13 bases in between. Germline CDR1 is SGDLS and CDR2 is YYNGEE. In nucleotides, the CDR3 is TGTGCCAGCAGCGTAGGACAGTCCTGGAACTCTGGAAACACCATATATTTT. Protein sequence: CASSVGQSWNSGNTIYF.

This clone has just one count. The chain uses TRBV11-3 and TRBJ2-1; 9 positions match TRBD2. The CDR3 length is 15 residues. V lost 4 bases and J lost 7; bases outside the gene matches: 8. Germline CDR1 SGHNT, CDR2 YENEEA. CDR3 residues: CASSSSGRRGNEQFF. CDR3 in DNA: TGTGCCAGCAGCTCAAGCGGGAGGCGGGGGAATGAGCAGTTCTTC.

V gene TRBV6-1 combines with J gene TRBJ1-3; no firm D call. The CDR3 loop spans 14 amino acids. Per germline, CDR1 MNHNS and CDR2 SASEGT. Trimming cost V 0 bases and J 2 bases, with 5 bases left between them. DNA of the CDR3: TGTGCCAGCAGTGAAGCCGGGACTGGAAACACCATATATTTT. Translation: CASSEAGTGNTIYF.

This clone was found a few times. This chain joins TRBV27 and TRBJ2-3, with D perhaps being TRBD1 or TRBD2 (5 bases each). This CDR3 region has 13 residues. CDR1 is MNHEY and CDR2 is SMNVEV in the germline V gene (reference sequence). Deletions cut 6 bases from V and 2 bases from J, with 9 bases between. DNA of the CDR3: TGTGCCAGCAGCTGGGGACCCACAGATACGCAGTATTTT. Translating it yields CASSWGPTDTQYF.

V gene TRBV9 combines with J gene TRBJ1-1; a possible D gene is TRBD1 (5 bases). The V end was cut by 2 bases, the J end by 5 bases, with 13 bases between. Germline-derived CDR1 and CDR2 are SGDLS and YYNGEE. CDR3 length equals 14 residues. The CDR3 region has the DNA TGTGCCAGCAGCGTGCAGGGAGTAGGGACTGAAGCTTTCTTT. Its translation is CASSVQGVGTEAFF.

The CDR3 DNA sequence: TGTGCCAGCAGCCCCCTCGGTAGCACAGATACGCAGTATTTT. Translation: CASSPLGSTDTQYF. The chain employs TRBV7-2 and TRBJ2-3; no clear D gene. The CDR3 loop spans 14 amino acids. Per germline, CDR1 SGHTA and CDR2 FQGNSA. V gave up 5 bases and J gave up 0 bases, with 9 bases separating them.

CDR3 region: CASSTGTGYEKLFF. CDR3 sequence (DNA): TGCGCCAGCAGTACCGGGACAGGATATGAAAAACTGTTTTTT. The genes are TRBV10-1 and TRBJ1-4; 8 bases map to TRBD1. This CDR3 comprises 14 residues. V lost 5 bases and J lost 6; bases outside the gene matches: 5. Germline V gives CDR1 WNHNN, CDR2 SYGVQD (reference sequence).

The V and J genes are TRBV11-3 and TRBJ1-1; D is perhaps TRBD1 (5 bases). V lost 3 bases and J lost 5, with 13 bases in between. The V gene's germline CDR1 is SGHNT and CDR2 YENEEA. The CDR3 is made up of 14 amino acids. CDR3 loop: CASSFDPQVTEAFF. The CDR3 DNA is TGTGCCAGCAGCTTTGACCCACAGGTTACTGAAGCTTTCTTT. Looking up the rest from reference TRBV11-3 and TRBJ1-1 gives the full variable domain: EAGVVQSPRYKIIEKKQPVAFWCNPISGHNTLYWYLQNLGQGPELLIRYENEEAVDDSQLPKDRFSAERLKGVDSTLKIQPAELGDSAVYLCASSFDPQVTEAFFGQGTRLTVV.

V gene TRBV30 combines with J gene TRBJ2-7, with D hard to call. The CDR3 runs to 14 residues. V lost 4 bases and J lost 6, with 19 bases in between. CDR1 is GTSNPN and CDR2 is SVGIG in the germline V gene (reference sequence). CDR3 DNA sequence: TGTGCCTGGAACCGAGGACCTCGTATGCGCGAGCAGTACTTC. This gives the protein CAWNRGPRMREQYF. The variable domain in full, with the rest retrieved from reference TRBV30 and TRBJ2-7, is SQTIHQWPATLVQPVGSPLSLECTVEGTSNPNLYWYRQAAGRGLQLLFYSVGIGQISSEVPQNLSASRPQDRQFILSSKKLLLSDSGFYLCAWNRGPRMREQYFGPGTRLTVT.

The chain combines TRBV7-2 with TRBJ1-1; D may be TRBD1 (5 bases). This CDR3 has 14 amino acids. V lost 1 base, J lost 0 bases, and 6 bases lay in between. Germline CDR1 and CDR2: SGHTA and FQGNSA. Written as DNA, the CDR3 is TGTGCCAGCAGCTTAGGCAGGGTGAACACTGAAGCTTTCTTT. This codes for CASSLGRVNTEAFF.

The V and J genes are TRBV6-6 and TRBJ1-4; tentative D call: TRBD1 (6 bases). The length of the CDR3 is 14 residues. Germline assignment: CDR1 MNHNY and CDR2 SVGAGI (reference sequence). V was clipped by 6 bases and J by 8 bases, with 16 bases between them. CDR3 sequence reads: CASREIGQKEKLFF. CDR3 sequence (DNA): TGTGCCAGCAGGGAAATTGGACAGAAAGAAAAACTGTTTTTT.

The V gene is TRBV12-5, the J gene TRBJ2-4, with TRBD2 matching 9 bases. After removal of 6 bases from V and 8 bases from J, the junction contained 17 bases not matched to a gene. Germline CDR1 is LGHNT and CDR2 is FRNRAP. The CDR3 spans 17 residues. CDR3 bases: TGTGCTAGTGGGTCTCCCGCCGGCGGGAGGGCCGGGGACATTCAGTACTTC. This sequence encodes CASGSPAGGRAGDIQYF.

The CDR3 DNA reads as TGTGCCAGCAGTGGCCTAGCGGGAGCGGGCACCGGGGAGCTGTTTTTT. Translated, it gives CASSGLAGAGTGELFF. V and J are TRBV2 and TRBJ2-2, with 10 bases aligning to TRBD2. Germline V gene data show CDR1 as SNHLY and CDR2 as FYNNEI. The CDR3 consists of 16 residues. The trim removed 4 bases at V and 4 bases at J, leaving 6 bases unmatched. Using reference TRBV2 and TRBJ2-2 for the parts outside the CDR3, the full variable domain is EPEVTQTPSHQVTQMGQEVILRCVPISNHLYFYWYRQILGQKVEFLVSFYNNEISEKSEIFDDQFSVERPDGSNFTLKIRSTKLEDSAMYFCASSGLAGAGTGELFFGEGSRLTVL.